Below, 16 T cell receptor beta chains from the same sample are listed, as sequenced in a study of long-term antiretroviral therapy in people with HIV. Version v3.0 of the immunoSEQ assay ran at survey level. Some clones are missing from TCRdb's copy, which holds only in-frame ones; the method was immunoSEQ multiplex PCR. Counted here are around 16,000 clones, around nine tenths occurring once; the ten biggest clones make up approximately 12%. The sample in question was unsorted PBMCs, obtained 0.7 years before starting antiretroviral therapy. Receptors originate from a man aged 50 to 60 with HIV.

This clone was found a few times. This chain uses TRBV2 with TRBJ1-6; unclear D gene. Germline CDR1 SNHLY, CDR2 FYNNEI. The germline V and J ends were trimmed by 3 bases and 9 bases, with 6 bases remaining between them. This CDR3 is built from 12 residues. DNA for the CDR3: TGTGCCAGCAGTGATTTGTCTTCACCCCTCCACTTT. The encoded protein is CASSDLSSPLHF.

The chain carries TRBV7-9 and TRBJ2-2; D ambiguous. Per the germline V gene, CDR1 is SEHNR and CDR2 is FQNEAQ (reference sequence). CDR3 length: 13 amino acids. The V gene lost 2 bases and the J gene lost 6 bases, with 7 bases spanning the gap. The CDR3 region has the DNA TGTGCCAGCAGCTTAAGATGGTCCGGGGAGCTGTTTTTT. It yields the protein CASSLRWSGELFF.

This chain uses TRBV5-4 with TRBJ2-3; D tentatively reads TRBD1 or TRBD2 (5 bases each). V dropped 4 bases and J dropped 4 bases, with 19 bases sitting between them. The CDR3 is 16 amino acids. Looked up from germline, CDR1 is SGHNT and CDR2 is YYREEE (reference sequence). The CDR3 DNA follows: TGTGCCAGCAGCCGCGATTCGGGACGGACACCAGATACGCAGTATTTT. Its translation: CASSRDSGRTPDTQYF.

The CDR3 coding sequence is TGTGCCAGCAGCTTCTCGGGACTAGCGGGAGGCTGGCGTTACAATGAGCAGTTCTTC. Amino acids: CASSFSGLAGGWRYNEQFF. The chain has TRBV5-6 and TRBJ2-1, with TRBD2 matching over 15 bases. Trimming took 2 bases from V and 4 from J; bases not matched to a gene: 10. The CDR3 contains 19 residues. Germline CDR1 and CDR2: SGHDT and YYEEEE.

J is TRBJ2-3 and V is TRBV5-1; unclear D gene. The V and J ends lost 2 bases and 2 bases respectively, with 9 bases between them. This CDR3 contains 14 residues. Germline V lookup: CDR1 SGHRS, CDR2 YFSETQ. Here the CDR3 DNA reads TGCGCCAGCAGCTTTGACGGTGACACAGATACGCAGTATTTT. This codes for CASSFDGDTDTQYF.

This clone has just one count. The CDR3 sequence is CAISENRGRQPQHF. The CDR3 nucleotides read TGTGCCATCAGTGAGAACAGGGGGCGACAGCCCCAGCATTTT. V is TRBV10-3 and J is TRBJ1-5, with 9 bases matching TRBD1. CDR3 length: 14 residues. J lost 7 bases, V lost 2 bases, and 3 bases had no gene match. Germline CDR1 reads ENHRY; CDR2 reads SYGVKD.

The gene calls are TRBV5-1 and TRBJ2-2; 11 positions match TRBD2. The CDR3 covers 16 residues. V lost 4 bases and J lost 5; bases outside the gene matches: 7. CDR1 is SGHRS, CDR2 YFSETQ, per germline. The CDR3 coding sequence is TGCGCCAGCAGCGCGCTAGCGGGGGGAAATACCGGGGAGCTGTTTTTT. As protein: CASSALAGGNTGELFF. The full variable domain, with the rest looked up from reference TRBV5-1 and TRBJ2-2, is KAGVTQTPRYLIKTRGQQVTLSCSPISGHRSVSWYQQTPGQGLQFLFEYFSETQRNKGNFPGRFSGRQFSNSRSEMNVSTLELGDSALYLCASSALAGGNTGELFFGEGSRLTVL.

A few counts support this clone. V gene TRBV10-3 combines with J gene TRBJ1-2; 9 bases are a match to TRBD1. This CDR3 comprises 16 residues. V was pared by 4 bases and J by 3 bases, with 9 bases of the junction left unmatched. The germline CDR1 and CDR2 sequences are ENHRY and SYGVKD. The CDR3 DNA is TGTGCCATCAGTGGGGGGACAGGGAGTTCGGACTATGGCTACACCTTC. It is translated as CAISGGTGSSDYGYTF.

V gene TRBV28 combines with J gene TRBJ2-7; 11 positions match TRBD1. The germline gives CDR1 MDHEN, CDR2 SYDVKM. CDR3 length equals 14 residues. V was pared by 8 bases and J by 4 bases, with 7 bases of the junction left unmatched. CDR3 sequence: CASSGTGGIYEQYF. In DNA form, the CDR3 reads TGTGCCAGCTCTGGGACAGGGGGTATTTACGAGCAGTACTTC.

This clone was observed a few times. CDR3 amino acids: CASSQGFDQPQHF. DNA of the CDR3: TGCGCCAGTTCACAGGGATTCGATCAGCCCCAGCATTTT. The V call is TRBV5-1, the J call TRBJ1-5; a weak D match, TRBD1 (6 bases). There are 13 residues in the CDR3. CDR1 and CDR2 from the germline V gene are SGHRS and YFSETQ. V was clipped by 8 bases and J by 5 bases, with 14 bases between them.

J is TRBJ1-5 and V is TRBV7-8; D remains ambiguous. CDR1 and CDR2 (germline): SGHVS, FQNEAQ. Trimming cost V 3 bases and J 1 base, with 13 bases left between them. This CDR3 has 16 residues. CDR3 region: CASSFSTARSNQPQHF. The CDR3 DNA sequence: TGTGCCAGCAGCTTCTCAACGGCGCGAAGCAATCAGCCCCAGCATTTT.

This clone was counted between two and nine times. Written as DNA, the CDR3 is TGTGCCAGCAGCCTCAGGCGGGGACTAGCGGGGAATGAGCAGTTCTTC. It yields the protein CASSLRRGLAGNEQFF. This sequence joins TRBV7-2 and TRBJ2-1; 13 bases match TRBD2. The CDR3 is made up of 16 amino acids. Per the germline V gene, CDR1 is SGHTA and CDR2 is FQGNSA. After removal of 5 bases from V and 7 bases from J, the junction contained 8 bases not matched to a gene.

This chain's CDR3 is CASRDEGLGEQFF. In nucleotides, the CDR3 is TGCGCCAGCAGGGATGAGGGGTTAGGGGAGCAGTTCTTC. The chain combines TRBV5-1 with TRBJ2-1; D tentatively fits TRBD1 or TRBD2 (5 bases each). Germline V gene data show CDR1 as SGHRS and CDR2 as YFSETQ. CDR3 size: 13 residues. The V end lost 5 bases, the J end lost 10 bases, and 16 bases lay between the germline ends. The complete variable domain, with remaining parts taken from reference TRBV5-1 and TRBJ2-1, reads KAGVTQTPRYLIKTRGQQVTLSCSPISGHRSVSWYQQTPGQGLQFLFEYFSETQRNKGNFPGRFSGRQFSNSRSEMNVSTLELGDSALYLCASRDEGLGEQFFGPGTRLTVL.

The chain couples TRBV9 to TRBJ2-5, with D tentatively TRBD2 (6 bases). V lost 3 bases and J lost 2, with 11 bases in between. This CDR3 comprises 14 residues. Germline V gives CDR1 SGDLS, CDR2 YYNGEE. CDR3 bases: TGTGCCAGCAGCGGGGGGGTCGGGCAAGAGACCCAGTACTTC. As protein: CASSGGVGQETQYF.

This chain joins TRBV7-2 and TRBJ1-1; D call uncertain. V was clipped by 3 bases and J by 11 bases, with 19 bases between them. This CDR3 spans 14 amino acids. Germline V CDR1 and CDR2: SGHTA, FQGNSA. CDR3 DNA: TGTGCCAGCAGCTTGGACCTGGGCTCGAACGTCGCTTTCTTT. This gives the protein CASSLDLGSNVAFF.

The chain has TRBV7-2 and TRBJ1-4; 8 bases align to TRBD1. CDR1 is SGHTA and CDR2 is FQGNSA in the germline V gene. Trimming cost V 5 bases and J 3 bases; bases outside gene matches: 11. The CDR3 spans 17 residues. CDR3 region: CASSEYGQGISNEKLFF. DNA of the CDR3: TGTGCCAGCAGCGAGTATGGACAGGGCATATCTAATGAAAAACTGTTTTTT.